These T cell receptor beta chains were read from a single sample in a study of long-term antiretroviral therapy in people with HIV. Libraries were prepared by immunoSEQ multiplex PCR; TCRdb keeps only in-frame clonotypes and omits some of them. The sample has roughly 24,000 clones; around four fifths are singletons. The specimen was unsorted PBMCs, collected 1.6 years after starting antiretroviral therapy. The source is a man aged 40-55 years with HIV. Both conserved end residues are part of each CDR3. The D gene is left open where the match is weak. Not every row has a clone size; where given, it reads once, few, many or a size class.

V	size	J	D	DNA	CDR3
TRBV19	once	TRBJ1-5	TRBD1	TGTGCCAGTAGTAGTTCGGCGGACAGGCGGAATCAGCCCCAGCATTTT	CASSSSADRRNQPQHF
TRBV5-1	-	TRBJ2-6	TRBD1	TGCGCCAGCAGCTTGGAACAGGGGTTACGGTCTGGGGCCAACGTCCTGACTTTC	CASSLEQGLRSGANVLTF
TRBV12-5	-	TRBJ2-1	TRBD2	TGTGCTAGTGGTTTGATCACACTAGCGGGGGGGCCTGGGAATGAGCAGTTCTTC	CASGLITLAGGPGNEQFF
TRBV4-1	few	TRBJ1-2	-	TGCGCCAGCAGCCAACACAGGGAACTCTATGGCTACACCTTC	CASSQHRELYGYTF
TRBV15	-	TRBJ1-4	-	TGTGCCACCAGCAGAGATCTTGGGATAGGTGAAAAACTGTTTTTT	CATSRDLGIGEKLFF
TRBV29-1	-	TRBJ2-1	TRBD2	TGCAGCGGGGCGGGACTAGCGGGGGTAAGCTCCTACAATGAGCAGTTCTTC	CSGAGLAGVSSYNEQFF
TRBV5-6	once	TRBJ1-4	-	TGTGCCAGCAGCTTGGTTGGAGGGGGTGAAAAACTGTTTTTT	CASSLVGGGEKLFF
TRBV7-2	once	TRBJ2-3	-	TGTGCCAGCAGCTTAGTTAACAGCGCCGGGGCAGATACGCAGTATTTT	CASSLVNSAGADTQYF
TRBV6-5	-	TRBJ2-7	TRBD2	TGTGCCAGCAGTTACTCCCTAGCGGGTGTGGGCGAGCAGTACTTC	CASSYSLAGVGEQYF
TRBV7-9	-	TRBJ1-4	-	TGTGCCAGCAGCTTATCAGGAGGGCTGACGGGGGAAAAACTGTTTTTT	CASSLSGGLTGEKLFF
TRBV21-1	few	TRBJ2-7	-	TGTGCCAGCAGCAAGAGCTGGCCGGCACGCTACGAGCAGTACTTC	CASSKSWPARYEQYF
TRBV11-2	-	TRBJ1-3	-	TGTGCCAGCAGCTTAGGTGGGGTTCTTGGAAACACCATATATTTT	CASSLGGVLGNTIYF
TRBV6-1	-	TRBJ2-7	TRBD1	TGTGCCAGCAGTGACTGGGACAGGGGGCCCTACGAGCAGTACTTC	CASSDWDRGPYEQYF
TRBV11-3	-	TRBJ1-1	TRBD1	TGTGCCAGCAGCTTAGATTTTGACAGGGGAGCTTTCTTT	CASSLDFDRGAFF
TRBV7-2	-	TRBJ2-2	TRBD2	TGTGCCAGCAGCTTCGGACTAGCGGGAGGATCTACCGGGGAGCTGTTTTTT	CASSFGLAGGSTGELFF
TRBV21-1	once	TRBJ1-3	-	TGTGCCAGCAGCAAATCGCAGGGCTCTGGAAACACCATATATTTT	CASSKSQGSGNTIYF
TRBV30	-	TRBJ1-1	-	TGTGCCTGGACTCCTACAGGGTCAGAGCGCACTGAAGCTTTCTTT	CAWTPTGSERTEAFF
TRBV6-5	-	TRBJ2-5	-	TGTGCCAGCAGCCGACTAGTTTCGGAGACCCAGTACTTC	CASSRLVSETQYF
TRBV6-5	-	TRBJ2-3	-	TGTGCCAGCAACTCAGGCAGGCAGAACACAGATACGCAGTATTTT	CASNSGRQNTDTQYF
TRBV27	-	TRBJ1-1	TRBD1	TGTGCCAGCAGTCCTTCTACTCTACAGGGGATAAAAGCTTTCTTT	CASSPSTLQGIKAFF
TRBV20-1	-	TRBJ2-5	-	TGCAGTGCTAGACTCGAAAGGACCCAGTACTTC	CSARLERTQYF
TRBV27	few	TRBJ1-5	-	TGTGCCAGCAGTCGTAGCGGGCTGAATCAGCCCCAGCATTTT	CASSRSGLNQPQHF
TRBV6-1	few	TRBJ1-5	-	TGTGCCAGCAGTGAATCTGGGCTTCAGCCCCAGCATTTT	CASSESGLQPQHF
TRBV25-1	-	TRBJ2-1	-	TGTGCCAGCAGTGGGGCCAGGGACGGCTACAATGAGCAGTTCTTC	CASSGARDGYNEQFF
TRBV2	-	TRBJ2-1	-	TGTGCCAGCAGTGAAAGGAGCTCCTACAATGAGCAGTTCTTC	CASSERSSYNEQFF
TRBV19	few	TRBJ1-5	-	TGTGCCAGTAGTACCCAGGGCCCCGGCGGAAATCAGCCCCAGCATTTT	CASSTQGPGGNQPQHF
TRBV6-5	-	TRBJ1-1	-	TGTGCCAGCAGCCCCGAGATGGGCACTGAAGCTTTCTTT	CASSPEMGTEAFF
TRBV2	-	TRBJ1-2	TRBD1	TGTGCCAGCAAAGTCCAGGGGGTGGGCGGCTACACCTTC	CASKVQGVGGYTF
TRBV19	few	TRBJ2-7	-	TGTGCCAGTAGCCACAGGTCCCCCTACGAGCAGTACTTC	CASSHRSPYEQYF
TRBV2	-	TRBJ2-7	-	TGTGCCTGTCACAGTTTTCCCTACGAGCAGTACTTC	CACHSFPYEQYF
TRBV6-5	-	TRBJ2-6	-	TGTGCCAGCAGACCCCCCGGCTCTGGGGCCAACGTCCTGACTTTC	CASRPPGSGANVLTF
TRBV7-9	once	TRBJ2-7	TRBD1	TGTGCCAGCAGCCCCATGAGAATAGGGACAGGGTCCTACGAGCAGTACTTC	CASSPMRIGTGSYEQYF
TRBV30	-	TRBJ1-5	TRBD1	TGTGCCTGGAGTGGTCCCGGGACAGGGTATTATAGCAATCAGCCCCAGCATTTT	CAWSGPGTGYYSNQPQHF
TRBV27	-	TRBJ2-7	TRBD1	TGTGCCAGCAGTCCCTGGACAGGCTCCTACGAGCAGTACTTC	CASSPWTGSYEQYF
TRBV5-6	-	TRBJ2-3	-	TGTGCCAGCAGCTTTCACCCCACAGATACGCAGTATTTT	CASSFHPTDTQYF
TRBV15	-	TRBJ1-1	-	TGTGCCACCAGCAGAGATGACGCGGAAGCTTTCTTT	CATSRDDAEAFF
TRBV19	few	TRBJ1-5	-	TGTGCCAGTAGTATGGGCTACGGCAATCAGCCCCAGCATTTT	CASSMGYGNQPQHF
TRBV30	-	TRBJ2-3	-	TGTGCCTGGAGTGTAGGACCTTTCGGGGCAGATACGCAGTATTTT	CAWSVGPFGADTQYF
TRBV4-1	once	TRBJ2-5	-	TGCGCCAGCAGCCACGAAAAGGGGACTGCAGGCGAGACCCAGTACTTC	CASSHEKGTAGETQYF
TRBV14	-	TRBJ1-1	-	TGTGCCAGCAGGGGACACCGTTTCGCTGAAGCTTTCTTT	CASRGHRFAEAFF
TRBV29-1	-	TRBJ2-7	-	TGCAGCGTCTCGTCTGAACAAGGCTCCTACGAGCAGTACTTC	CSVSSEQGSYEQYF
TRBV28	few	TRBJ2-7	TRBD1	TGTGCCAGCAGTTTAGGGACAGGGGGCCGCGACGAGCAGTACTTC	CASSLGTGGRDEQYF
TRBV11-2	-	TRBJ2-7	TRBD1	TGTGCCAGCAGCTGGGACAGGGGTTACGAGCAGTACTTC	CASSWDRGYEQYF
TRBV11-2	-	TRBJ2-2	-	TGTGCCAGCAGCGCGTATTCCGGGAACACCGGGGAGCTGTTTTTT	CASSAYSGNTGELFF
TRBV4-1	few	TRBJ1-5	-	TGCGCCAGCAGCCAAGATCGCCCGTTTGGGGGCAATCAGCCCCAGCATTTT	CASSQDRPFGGNQPQHF
TRBV11-3	-	TRBJ1-2	TRBD1	TGTGCCAGCAGCTTGGGACAGCGATCTTATGGCTACACCTTC	CASSLGQRSYGYTF
TRBV14	-	TRBJ1-1	TRBD1	TGTGCCAGCAGCCCAACAGGGGGATTTGAAGCTTTCTTT	CASSPTGGFEAFF
TRBV19	-	TRBJ1-5	TRBD1	TGTGCCAGTAGCACCCTGGACAGGGGGACGACGGGGCAGCCCCAGCATTTT	CASSTLDRGTTGQPQHF
TRBV9	few	TRBJ1-2	-	TGTGCCAGCAGCGTAGGATCCGGGCCTAGGGAGGGCTACACCTTC	CASSVGSGPREGYTF
TRBV30	-	TRBJ2-3	-	TGTGCCTGGAGTGTTGGGTGGGAAGTCGGTACGCAGTATTTT	CAWSVGWEVGTQYF